This TCR beta chain was obtained from a study of blood T cell repertoires in COVID-19. Original methodology: Nucleated cell number was recorded as an estimate derived from reference gene primer amplification. Clones were sequenced by immunoSEQ multiplex PCR, and TCRdb holds only the in-frame ones, with some missing. That table gives V, J and clone size, and the DNA gave D and trimming. The repertoire includes roughly 200,000 clones, less than 90% of them detected once, and roughly 4.5% sits in the top ten. Participant ages covered roughly 18 to 89 years across around 25 US areas. Exposed participants encountered a COVID-19 case during the 2 weeks preceding study entry. This CDR3 is 16 amino acids long. The V gene end was trimmed by 2 bases and the J gene end by 0 bases; junction bases not matched to a gene: 2. Germline V gives CDR1 SGHTA, CDR2 FQGTGA.

The chain carries TRBV7-3 and TRBJ2-3; 10 bases agree with TRBD2. Sequenced material: PBMCs or T cells enriched from blood (not recorded which). The source is a woman aged 25 to 39 who had been exposed to COVID-19. Here the CDR3 DNA reads TGTGCCAGCAGCTTAGGAGCGGGGGGGAGCACAGATACGCAGTATTTT. The encoded protein is CASSLGAGGSTDTQYF.